A selection of T cell receptor beta chains follows, all from one sample in a study of identical twins. Using its own MiXCR run on the 5' RACE reads, TCRdb lists one record per CDR3 protein. Counted here are 400,000 or so distinct CDR3 sequences, approximately 9.1% occurring once; the ten biggest clones make up about 9.1%. Material: naive T cells sorted from blood. The receptors derive from a woman aged 50 to 60 in good health. Both conserved end residues are part of each CDR3. The D gene is left open where the match is weak. Some rows have no size entry. The others give once, few or many, or a class for an expanded clone.

D gene	clone size	V gene	J gene	CDR3 DNA	CDR3 protein
-	many	TRBV5-1	TRBJ1-4	TGCGCCAGCAGCTTGGAGGCGCCAGCTAATGAAAAACTGTTTTTT	CASSLEAPANEKLFF
-	few	TRBV5-1	TRBJ2-7	TGCGCCAGCAGCCTAAGGACCGAGGCCTACGAGCAGTACTTC	CASSLRTEAYEQYF
TRBD1	few	TRBV25-1	TRBJ2-2	TGTGCCAGCAGAAGGACAGGGGCTGGGAACACCGGGGAGCTGTTTTTT	CASRRTGAGNTGELFF
TRBD2	many	TRBV19	TRBJ2-7	TGTGCCAGTATTTCCAGCGGGAGCCACGAGCAGTACTTC	CASISSGSHEQYF
-	-	TRBV9	TRBJ1-1	TGTGCCAGCAGCGTCCCGACAGACGCGACTGAAGCTTTCTTT	CASSVPTDATEAFF
-	-	TRBV2	TRBJ2-3	TGTGCCAGCAGGGATTTAAGTGGTACGCAGTATTTT	CASRDLSGTQYF
-	-	TRBV20-1	TRBJ1-2	TGCAGTGCTAGGTGGGGTAGACGGGCCTTGGGCGGCTACACCTTC	CSARWGRRALGGYTF
-	many	TRBV5-6	TRBJ2-1	TGTGCCAGCAGCCCGGGACGGAGCTCCTACAATGAGCAGTTCTTC	CASSPGRSSYNEQFF
-	-	TRBV10-3	TRBJ2-1	TGTGCCATCAACGGCTTTAATGAGCAGTTCTTC	CAINGFNEQFF
-	-	TRBV20-1	TRBJ2-1	TGCAGTGCTACTGGGGCTAGCCATTCCCCTTTCAATGAGCAGTTCTTC	CSATGASHSPFNEQFF
-	-	TRBV7-9	TRBJ1-5	TGTGCCAGCAGCCAAGATCATCAGCCCCAGCATTTT	CASSQDHQPQHF
-	few	TRBV7-7	TRBJ2-3	TGTGCCAGCAGCTTAAGGGAGAAGGACGGGTATTTT	CASSLREKDGYF
-	few	TRBV6-6	TRBJ2-6	TGTGCCAGCAGTTACTGGGGGGCGACTGGGGCCAACGTCCTGACTTTC	CASSYWGATGANVLTF
-	-	TRBV12-3/TRBV12-4	TRBJ2-1	TGTGCCAGCAGCCTCCTTTCTGGGGGGGAGCAGTTCTTC	CASSLLSGGEQFF
-	few	TRBV12-3/TRBV12-4	TRBJ1-2	TGTGCCAGCAGCTACAGGTTTCACTATGGCTACACCTTC	CASSYRFHYGYTF
-	many	TRBV6-1	TRBJ1-5	TGTGCCAGCAGTGAAAGTCCAGGACCCAATCAGCCCCAGCATTTT	CASSESPGPNQPQHF